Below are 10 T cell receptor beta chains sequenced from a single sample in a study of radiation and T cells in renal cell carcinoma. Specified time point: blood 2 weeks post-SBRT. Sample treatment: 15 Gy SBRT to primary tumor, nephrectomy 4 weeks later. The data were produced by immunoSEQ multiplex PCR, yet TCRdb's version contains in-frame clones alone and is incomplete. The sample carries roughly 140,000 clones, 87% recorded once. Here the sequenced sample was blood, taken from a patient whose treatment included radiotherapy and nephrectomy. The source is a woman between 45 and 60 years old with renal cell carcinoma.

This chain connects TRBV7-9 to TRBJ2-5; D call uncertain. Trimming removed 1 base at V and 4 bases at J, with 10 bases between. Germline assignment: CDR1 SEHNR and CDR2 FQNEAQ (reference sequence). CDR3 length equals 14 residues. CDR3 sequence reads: CASSLVREAETQYF. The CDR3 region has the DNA TGTGCCAGCAGCTTAGTGCGAGAGGCAGAGACCCAGTACTTC.

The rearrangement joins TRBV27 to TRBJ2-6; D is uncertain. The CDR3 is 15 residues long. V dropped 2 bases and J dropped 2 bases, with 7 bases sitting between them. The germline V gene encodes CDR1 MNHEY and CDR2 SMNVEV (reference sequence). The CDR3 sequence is CASSLAGAGANVLTF. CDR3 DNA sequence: TGTGCCAGCAGTTTAGCTGGGGCTGGGGCCAACGTCCTGACTTTC.

The CDR3 DNA reads TGCGCCAGCAGCCAAGCCAGGGAAGAGACCCAGTACTTC. It yields the protein CASSQAREETQYF. The chain combines TRBV4-1 with TRBJ2-5, with a possible D match to TRBD1 (5 bases). The CDR3 runs to 13 residues. Germline assignment: CDR1 MGHRA and CDR2 YSYEKL. V was pared by 1 base and J by 3 bases, with 6 bases between.

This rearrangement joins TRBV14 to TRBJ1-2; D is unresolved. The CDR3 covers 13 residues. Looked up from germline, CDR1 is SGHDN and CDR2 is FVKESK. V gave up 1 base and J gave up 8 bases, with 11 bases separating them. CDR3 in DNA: TGTGCCAGCAGCCAAGGCTGGGCAAGGGGCTACACCTTC. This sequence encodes CASSQGWARGYTF.

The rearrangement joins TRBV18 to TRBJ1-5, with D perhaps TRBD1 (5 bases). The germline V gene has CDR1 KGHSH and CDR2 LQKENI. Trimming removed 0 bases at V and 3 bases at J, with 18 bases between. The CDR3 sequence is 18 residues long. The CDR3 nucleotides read TGTGCCAGCTCACCACCGGTCCAGGGAATGGTCCCCAATCAGCCCCAGCATTTT. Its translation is CASSPPVQGMVPNQPQHF.

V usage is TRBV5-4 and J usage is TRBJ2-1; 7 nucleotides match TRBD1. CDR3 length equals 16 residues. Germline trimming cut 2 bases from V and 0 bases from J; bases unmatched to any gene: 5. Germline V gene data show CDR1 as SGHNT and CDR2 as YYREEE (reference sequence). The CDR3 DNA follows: TGTGCCAGCAGCTTCGGCAGGGGGAGCTCCTACAATGAGCAGTTCTTC. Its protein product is CASSFGRGSSYNEQFF.

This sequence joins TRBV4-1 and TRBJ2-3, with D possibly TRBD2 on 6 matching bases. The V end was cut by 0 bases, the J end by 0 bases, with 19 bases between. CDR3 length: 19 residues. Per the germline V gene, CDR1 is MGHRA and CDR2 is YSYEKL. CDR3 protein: CASSQEGGRSTGSTDTQYF. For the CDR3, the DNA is TGCGCCAGCAGCCAAGAGGGGGGACGTTCGACTGGTAGCACAGATACGCAGTATTTT.

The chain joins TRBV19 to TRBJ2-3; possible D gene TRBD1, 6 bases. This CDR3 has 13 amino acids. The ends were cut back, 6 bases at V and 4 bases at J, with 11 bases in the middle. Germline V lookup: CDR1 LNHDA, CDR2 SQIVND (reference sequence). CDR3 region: CASRQQGSDTQYF. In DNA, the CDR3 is TGTGCCAGTAGGCAACAGGGATCAGATACGCAGTATTTT.

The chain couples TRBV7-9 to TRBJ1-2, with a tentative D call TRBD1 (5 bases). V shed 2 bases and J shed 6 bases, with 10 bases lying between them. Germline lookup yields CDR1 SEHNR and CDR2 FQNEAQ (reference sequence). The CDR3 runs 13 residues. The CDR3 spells CASSLSQGHGYTF. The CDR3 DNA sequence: TGTGCCAGCAGCTTATCTCAGGGTCATGGCTACACCTTC. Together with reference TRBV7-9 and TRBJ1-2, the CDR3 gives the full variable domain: DTGVSQNPRHKITKRGQNVTFRCDPISEHNRLYWYRQTLGQGPEFLTYFQNEAQLEKSRLLSDRFSAERPKGSFSTLEIQRTEQGDSAMYLCASSLSQGHGYTFGSGTRLTVV.

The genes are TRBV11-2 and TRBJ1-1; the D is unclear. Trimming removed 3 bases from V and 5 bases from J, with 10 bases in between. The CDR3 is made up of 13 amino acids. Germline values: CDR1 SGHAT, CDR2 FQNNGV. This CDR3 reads CASSFRWGTEAFF. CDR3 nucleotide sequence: TGTGCCAGCAGCTTCCGCTGGGGAACTGAAGCTTTCTTT.